This T cell receptor beta chain was sequenced in a study of blood T cell repertoires in COVID-19. About the study: Donors in the United States, Italy and Spain gave samples during acute or convalescent COVID-19. T cells, B-cell-depleted T cells, or PBMCs provided the cDNA or gDNA that served as material.

Data came from immunoSEQ multiplex PCR; TCRdb stores just in-frame clones and leaves some out. The table lists about 400,000 clones, 85% to 90% of them singletons. Trimming removed 5 bases at V and 5 bases at J, with 18 bases between. This CDR3 is 15 amino acids long. Germline-derived CDR1 and CDR2 are MNHEY and SMNVEV (reference sequence). Donors were grouped by their self-reported clinical history. This clone was counted a single time. The sequence was obtained from a woman under 40 who had recovered from COVID-19. Sequenced input: PBMCs or T cells enriched from blood (not recorded which). V and J are TRBV27 and TRBJ1-2; D might be TRBD1 (6 bases). The CDR3 DNA is TGTGCCAGCAGTCTTATGGGGGTTCAGGGGTATGGCTACACCTTC. Translation: CASSLMGVQGYGYTF.